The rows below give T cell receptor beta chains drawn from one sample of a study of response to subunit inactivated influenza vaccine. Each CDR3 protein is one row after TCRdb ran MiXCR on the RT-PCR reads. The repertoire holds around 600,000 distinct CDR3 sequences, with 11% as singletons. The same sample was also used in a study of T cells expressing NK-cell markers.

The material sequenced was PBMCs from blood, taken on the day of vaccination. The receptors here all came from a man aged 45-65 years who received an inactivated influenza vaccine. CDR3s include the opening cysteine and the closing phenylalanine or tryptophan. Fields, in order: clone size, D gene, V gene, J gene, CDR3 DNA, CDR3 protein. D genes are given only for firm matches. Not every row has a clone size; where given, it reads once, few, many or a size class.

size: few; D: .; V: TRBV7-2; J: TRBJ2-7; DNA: TGTGCCAGCAGCTTAGCAGGGCTGAATTACGAGCAGTACTTC; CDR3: CASSLAGLNYEQYF
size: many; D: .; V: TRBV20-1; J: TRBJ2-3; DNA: TGCAGTGCTAGAGATCGGTTCGATACGCAGTATTTT; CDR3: CSARDRFDTQYF
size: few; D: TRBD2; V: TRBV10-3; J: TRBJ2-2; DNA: TGTGCCACCGGACTAGCCGAGATAAACACCGGGGAGCTGTTTTTT; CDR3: CATGLAEINTGELFF
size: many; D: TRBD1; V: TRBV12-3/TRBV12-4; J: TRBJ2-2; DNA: TGTGCCAGCAGCTACAGGGGGCCCGCCGGGGAGCTGTTTTTT; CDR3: CASSYRGPAGELFF
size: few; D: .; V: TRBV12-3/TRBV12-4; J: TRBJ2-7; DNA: TGTGCCAGCAGTTGGCGAGGGGGGTCCTACGAGCAGTACTTC; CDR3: CASSWRGGSYEQYF
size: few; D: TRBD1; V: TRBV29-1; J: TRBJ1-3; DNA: TGCAGCGACGGACAGGGACCCCCATTCTCTGGAAACACCATATATTTT; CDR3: CSDGQGPPFSGNTIYF
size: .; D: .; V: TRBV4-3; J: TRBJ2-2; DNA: TGCGCCAGCAGCCAAGAACAGGGATACACCGGGGAGCTGTTTTTT; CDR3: CASSQEQGYTGELFF
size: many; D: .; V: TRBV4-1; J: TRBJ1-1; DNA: TGCGCCAGCAGCCAAGCACTACCAGGGGTCCTTAACACTGAAGCTTTCTTT; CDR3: CASSQALPGVLNTEAFF
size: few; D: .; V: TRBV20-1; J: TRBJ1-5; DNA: TGCAGTGCTAGAAGGGGTCAGCCCCAGCATTTT; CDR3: CSARRGQPQHF
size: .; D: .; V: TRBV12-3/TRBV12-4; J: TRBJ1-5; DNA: TGTGCCAGCAGTTTTCAGATGAGCAATCAGCCCCAGCATTTT; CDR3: CASSFQMSNQPQHF
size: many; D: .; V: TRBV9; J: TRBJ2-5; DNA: TGTGCCAGCAGCGGGACATCTTATGGGTTCCAAGAGACCCAGTACTTC; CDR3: CASSGTSYGFQETQYF
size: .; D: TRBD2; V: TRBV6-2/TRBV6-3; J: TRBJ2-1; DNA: TGTGCCAGCAGTATCTTAGCGGGGGGGCCCGGCAATGAGCAGTTCTTC; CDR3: CASSILAGGPGNEQFF
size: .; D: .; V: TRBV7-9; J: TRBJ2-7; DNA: TGTGCCAGCAGCGTGGATCGTGGGCTCTACGAGCAGTACTTC; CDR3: CASSVDRGLYEQYF
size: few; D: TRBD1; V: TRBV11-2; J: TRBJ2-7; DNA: TGTGCCAGCAGCTATACCGGGACAGGGATCCACGAGCAGTACTTC; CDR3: CASSYTGTGIHEQYF
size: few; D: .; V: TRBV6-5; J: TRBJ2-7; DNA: TGTGCCAGCAGTTACTCGTCCAGGCTGTACGAGCAGTACTTC; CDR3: CASSYSSRLYEQYF
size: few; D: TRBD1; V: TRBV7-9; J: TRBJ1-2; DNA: TGTGCCAGCAGCTTAGCGCGGGACAGTTATGGCTACACCTTC; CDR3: CASSLARDSYGYTF
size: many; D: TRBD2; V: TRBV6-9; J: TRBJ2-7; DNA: TGTGCCAGGGATAGCGGGAGACTTTCCGAGCAGTACTTC; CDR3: CARDSGRLSEQYF
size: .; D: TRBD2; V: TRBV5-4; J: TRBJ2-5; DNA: TGTGCCAGCAGCAGACGACTAGCGGGAAGCGGGGAGACCCAGTACTTC; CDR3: CASSRRLAGSGETQYF
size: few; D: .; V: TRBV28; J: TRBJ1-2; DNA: TGTGCCAGCAATACCCGGGACGGAGGACTACCTAACTATGGCTACACCTTC; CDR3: CASNTRDGGLPNYGYTF
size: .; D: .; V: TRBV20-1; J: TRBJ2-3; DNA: TGCAGTGCTAGCGCCGTGACAGATACGCAGTATTTT; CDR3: CSASAVTDTQYF
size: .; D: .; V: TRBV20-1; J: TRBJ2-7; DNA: TGCAGTGCTAGACAGGGTTTGAGCGAGCAGTACTTC; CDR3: CSARQGLSEQYF
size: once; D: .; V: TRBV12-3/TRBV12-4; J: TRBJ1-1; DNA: TGTGCCAGCAGTTTTAAAGGTTCGGGGAACTCTGAAGCTTTCTTT; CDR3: CASSFKGSGNSEAFF
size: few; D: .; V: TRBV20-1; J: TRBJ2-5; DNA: TGCAGTGCTAGAGATGTGGGCGGAGAAGAGACCCAGTACTTC; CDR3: CSARDVGGEETQYF
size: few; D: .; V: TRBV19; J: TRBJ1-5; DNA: TGTGCCAGTAGTCCACGACAGTTAGATCAGCCCCAGCATTTT; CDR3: CASSPRQLDQPQHF
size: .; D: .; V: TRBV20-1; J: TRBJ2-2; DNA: TGCAGTGCTAGAGATGGGGGGTCGTGGAGGACGAACACCGGGGAGCTGTTTTTT; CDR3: CSARDGGSWRTNTGELFF
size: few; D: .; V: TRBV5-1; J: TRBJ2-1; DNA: TGCGCCAGCAGTCTGGCCGGAGCGAACAATGAGCAGTTCTTC; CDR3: CASSLAGANNEQFF
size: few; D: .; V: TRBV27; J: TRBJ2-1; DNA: TGTGCCATTGGGAACAGAGACTACAATGAGCAGTTCTTC; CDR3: CAIGNRDYNEQFF
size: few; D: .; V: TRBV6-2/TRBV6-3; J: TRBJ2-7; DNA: TGTGCCAGCAGTTATTTGGTGGCGTCGGACGAGCAGTACTTC; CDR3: CASSYLVASDEQYF
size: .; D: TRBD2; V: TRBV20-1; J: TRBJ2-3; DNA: TGCAGTGCTAGAGATGGAGCGGGGGCTAGAGATACGCAGTATTTT; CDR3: CSARDGAGARDTQYF
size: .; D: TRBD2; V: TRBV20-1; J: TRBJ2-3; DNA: TGCAGTGCTAGAGCCACTAGCGGGGGTTTCACAGATACGCAGTATTTT; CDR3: CSARATSGGFTDTQYF
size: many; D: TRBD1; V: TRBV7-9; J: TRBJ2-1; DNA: TGTGCCAGCAGCTTAAGGTCAGGGGGCTACAATGAGCAGTTCTTC; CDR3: CASSLRSGGYNEQFF
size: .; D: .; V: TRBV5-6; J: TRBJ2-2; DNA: TGTGCCAGCAGCTTCGGGACCGACCTCCCCGGGGAGCTGTTTTTT; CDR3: CASSFGTDLPGELFF
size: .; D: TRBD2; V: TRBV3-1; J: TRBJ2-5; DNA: TGTGCCAGCAGCACCGAGGCGGGGGGAGGAGAGACCCAGTACTTC; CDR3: CASSTEAGGGETQYF
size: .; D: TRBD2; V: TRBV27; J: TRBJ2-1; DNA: TGTGCCAGCAGAACCCGAGCGGGGAGGGCAGTCAATGAGCAGTTCTTC; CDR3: CASRTRAGRAVNEQFF
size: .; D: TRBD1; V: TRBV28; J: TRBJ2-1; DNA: TGTGCCAGCAGTGTACCGGGACAGGGGTCCTACAATGAGCAGTTCTTC; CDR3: CASSVPGQGSYNEQFF
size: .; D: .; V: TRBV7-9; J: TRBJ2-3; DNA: TGTGCCAGCAGCTTAGGTTCGACTAGGAGTGGTCCGGATACGCAGTATTTT; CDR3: CASSLGSTRSGPDTQYF
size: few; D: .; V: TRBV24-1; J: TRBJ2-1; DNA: TGTGCCACCAGTGATACGACGGTGGCTGAGCAGTTCTTC; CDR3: CATSDTTVAEQFF
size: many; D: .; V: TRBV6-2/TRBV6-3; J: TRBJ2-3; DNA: TGTGCCAGCAGTTACGTTGGACTCCACCTCAATACGCAGTATTTT; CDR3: CASSYVGLHLNTQYF
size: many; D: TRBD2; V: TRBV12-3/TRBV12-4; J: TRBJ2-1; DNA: TGTGCCAGCAGTTTTTCCGGGACTAGCGGAGCCTCCTACAATGAGCAGTTCTTC; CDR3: CASSFSGTSGASYNEQFF
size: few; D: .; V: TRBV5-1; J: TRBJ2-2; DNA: TGCGCCAGCAGCTTTAACGGACGGGAATTGAACACCGGGGAGCTGTTTTTT; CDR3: CASSFNGRELNTGELFF
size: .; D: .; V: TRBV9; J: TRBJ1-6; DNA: TGTGCCAGCAGCGACGAGTACACTGAGGGGTCGGGGTCACCCCTCCACTTT; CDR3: CASSDEYTEGSGSPLHF
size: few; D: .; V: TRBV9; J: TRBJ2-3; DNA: TGTGCCAGCAGCGTAGAGGCTAGCGGCACAGATACGCAGTATTTT; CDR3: CASSVEASGTDTQYF
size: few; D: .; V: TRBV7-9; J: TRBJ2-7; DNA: TGTGCCAGCAGCTTTAGGGTGTGGAACGAGCAGTACTTC; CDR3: CASSFRVWNEQYF
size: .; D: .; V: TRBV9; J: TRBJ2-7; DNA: TGTGCCAGCAGCGTAGGCAGGGAAGGCTACGAGCAGTACTTC; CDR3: CASSVGREGYEQYF
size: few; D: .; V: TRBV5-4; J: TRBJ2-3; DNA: TGTGCCAGCAGCTTGTACGGGCCAGATACGCAGTATTTT; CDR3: CASSLYGPDTQYF
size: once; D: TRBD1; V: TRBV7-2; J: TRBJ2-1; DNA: TGTGCCAGCAGCCCTAGGACAGGGGGCGGTGAGCAGTTCTTC; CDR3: CASSPRTGGGEQFF
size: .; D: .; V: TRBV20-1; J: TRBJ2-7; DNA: TGCAGTGCTAGAATGGACGGTTTGGGACTGGGGCAGTACTTC; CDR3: CSARMDGLGLGQYF
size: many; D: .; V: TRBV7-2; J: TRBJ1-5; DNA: TGTGCCAGCAGCTTAGGGGGGGCTAGCAATCAGCCCCAGCATTTT; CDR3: CASSLGGASNQPQHF
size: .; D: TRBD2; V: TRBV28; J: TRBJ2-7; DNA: TGTGCCAGCAGTTTATACCCCTGGACTAGCGGGACGTACGAGCAGTACTTC; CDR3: CASSLYPWTSGTYEQYF
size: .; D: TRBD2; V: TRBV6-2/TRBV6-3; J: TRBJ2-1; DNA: TGTGCCAGCAAATTAGCGGGAGGGCTCTACAATGAGCAGTTCTTC; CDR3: CASKLAGGLYNEQFF
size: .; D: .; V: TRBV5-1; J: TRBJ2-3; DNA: TGCGCCAGCATCAAAGTCGGCACAGATACGCAGTATTTT; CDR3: CASIKVGTDTQYF
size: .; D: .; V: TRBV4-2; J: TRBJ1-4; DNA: TGTGCCAGCAGCCAAGTGACAGCAACTAATGAAAAACTGTTTTTT; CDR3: CASSQVTATNEKLFF
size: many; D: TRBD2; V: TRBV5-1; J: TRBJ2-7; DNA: TGCGCCAGCAGTTACACTGCTTCCGGGACTAGCGGGGATGACGAGCAGTACTTC; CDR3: CASSYTASGTSGDDEQYF
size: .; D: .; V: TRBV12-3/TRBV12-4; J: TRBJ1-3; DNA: TGTGCCACCTCGGGCCCCTCTGGAAACACCATATATTTT; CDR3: CATSGPSGNTIYF
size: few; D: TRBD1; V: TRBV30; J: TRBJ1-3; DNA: TGTGCCTGGGAAAGACAGGGGTTATACACCATATATTTT; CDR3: CAWERQGLYTIYF
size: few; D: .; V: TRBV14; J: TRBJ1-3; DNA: TGTGCCAGCAGCCAGGTCAAAAGAGAGAGGCGAGCGGACACCATATATTTT; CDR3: CASSQVKRERRADTIYF
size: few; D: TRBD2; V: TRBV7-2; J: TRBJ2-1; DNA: TGTGCCAGCAGCTTGAACCCGGGACTAGATGGTGAGCAGTTCTTC; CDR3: CASSLNPGLDGEQFF
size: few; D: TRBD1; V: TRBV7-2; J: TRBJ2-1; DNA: TGTGCCAGCAGCTCGCTAAGTTCCGGGACAGCCCAGTTCTTC; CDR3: CASSSLSSGTAQFF
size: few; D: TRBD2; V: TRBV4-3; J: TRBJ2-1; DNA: TGCGCCAGCAGCCAAGCGACGGGAGGGCCAGACAATGAGCAGTTCTTC; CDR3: CASSQATGGPDNEQFF